These 17 T cell receptor beta chains originate from one sample sequenced in a study of blood T cell repertoires in COVID-19. Measured with immunoSEQ multiplex PCR; TCRdb has only the in-frame clones, and not every one. The data contain over 95,000 clones, more than 85% of them singletons. The specimen sequenced was peripheral blood. All receptors come from a human donor with acute or convalescent COVID-19. The donor label of this sample is uncertain.

This rearrangement joins TRBV28 to TRBJ1-2, with 10 nucleotides matching TRBD1. Germline V gene lookup returns CDR1 MDHEN and CDR2 SYDVKM. The CDR3 runs 15 residues. Losses at the gene ends were 5 bases for V and 3 bases for J; bases not matched to a gene: 6. The CDR3 bases are TGTGCCAGCAGTCGCGGGACAGGGGATTACTATGGCTACACCTTC. Protein product: CASSRGTGDYYGYTF.

The rearrangement uses TRBV7-9 and TRBJ1-1; 11 bases line up with TRBD1. From germline, CDR1 is SEHNR and CDR2 FQNEAQ (reference sequence). V was clipped by 8 bases and J by 4 bases; unmatched bases: 15. The CDR3 extends over 17 amino acids. The CDR3 bases are TGTGCCAGCTGGGCCGGGACAGGGGGAACTGGGCCCACTGAAGCTTTCTTT. As protein: CASWAGTGGTGPTEAFF.

The chain has TRBV28 and TRBJ1-1, with no clear D. Germline CDR1 is MDHEN and CDR2 is SYDVKM. The length of the CDR3 is 11 residues. V was pared by 8 bases and J by 11 bases, with 15 bases between. The CDR3 DNA reads as TGTGCCAGCGGGGTGGGGTGGGAGGCTTTCTTT. Its translation is CASGVGWEAFF.

This clone has only a few counts. The chain has TRBV6-6 and TRBJ1-5, with D maybe TRBD1 (6 bases). Germline lookup yields CDR1 MNHNY and CDR2 SVGAGI (reference sequence). This CDR3 is 14 amino acids long. With 7 bases removed from V and 3 bases from J, the gap between germline ends came to 13 bases. The CDR3 protein is CASNEGDFNQPQHF. The CDR3 DNA reads TGTGCCAGCAACGAGGGGGATTTCAATCAGCCCCAGCATTTT.

The gene calls are TRBV7-8 and TRBJ1-6; 10 bases fit TRBD1. The length of the CDR3 is 15 residues. After removal of 3 bases from V and 6 bases from J, the junction contained 2 bases not matched to a gene. CDR1 is SGHVS and CDR2 is FQNEAQ in the germline V gene. The CDR3 nucleotides read TGTGCCAGCAGCTTGAGGGACAGGGGTAATTCACCCCTCCACTTT. Its translation is CASSLRDRGNSPLHF.

The rearrangement joins TRBV11-2 to TRBJ1-5; possibly TRBD1 for D (5 bases). V dropped 0 bases and J dropped 7 bases, with 10 bases sitting between them. Germline values: CDR1 SGHAT, CDR2 FQNNGV. The CDR3 length is 14 residues. CDR3 residues: CASSLDFGGQPQHF. Written as DNA, the CDR3 is TGTGCCAGCAGCTTAGATTTCGGGGGGCAGCCCCAGCATTTT.

V and J are TRBV6-1 and TRBJ1-4; 12 bases match TRBD1. The V and J ends lost 1 base and 8 bases, in that order; junction bases with no gene match: 11. Looked up from germline, CDR1 is MNHNS and CDR2 is SASEGT. This CDR3 is built from 18 residues. The CDR3 is CASSEEPGQGALWEKLFF. Here the CDR3 DNA reads TGTGCCAGCAGTGAAGAACCGGGACAGGGGGCGCTTTGGGAAAAACTGTTTTTT.

Only one count was recorded for this clone. This chain joins TRBV30 and TRBJ1-2; D possibly corresponds to TRBD1 (6 bases). The V gene lost 4 bases and the J gene lost 4 bases, with 16 bases spanning the gap. Looked up from germline, CDR1 is GTSNPN and CDR2 is SVGIG (reference sequence). CDR3 length: 14 residues. As DNA, the CDR3 is TGTGCCTGGACTCTTGTCAGGACAGCCTATGGCTACACCTTC. The encoded protein is CAWTLVRTAYGYTF.

The chain uses TRBV6-1 and TRBJ1-1; D remains unclear. Germline loops: CDR1 MNHNS, CDR2 SASEGT. The CDR3 is 13 amino acids. Trimming stripped 3 bases from V and 9 bases from J, with 14 bases between. CDR3 loop: CASSEVRVPQAFF. The DNA of the CDR3 is TGTGCCAGCAGTGAGGTGAGGGTTCCCCAAGCTTTCTTT.

The V and J genes are TRBV5-4 and TRBJ2-3, with 7 bases lining up with TRBD1. The V gene's germline CDR1 is SGHNT and CDR2 YYREEE (reference sequence). CDR3 length: 13 amino acids. Losses at the gene ends were 3 bases for V and 4 bases for J; bases not matched to a gene: 2. Here the CDR3 reads CASSSTGADTQYF. The CDR3 region has the DNA TGTGCCAGCAGCTCCACAGGGGCAGATACGCAGTATTTT.

This chain joins TRBV15 and TRBJ2-1; 9 bases are shared with TRBD2. The CDR3 sequence is 16 residues long. The ends lost 3 bases at V and 2 bases at J; junction bases unmatched: 5. The germline V gene has CDR1 LNHNV and CDR2 YYDKDF (reference sequence). CDR3 in amino acids: CATSRPSGGTYNEQFF. CDR3 sequence (DNA): TGTGCCACCAGCAGGCCCAGCGGGGGGACCTACAATGAGCAGTTCTTC.

The chain joins TRBV5-8 to TRBJ2-1; the match to TRBD2 covers 10 bases. The CDR3 length is 15 residues. In germline, CDR1 is SGHTS, CDR2 YDEGEE. J was trimmed by 5 bases and V by 2 bases; bases with no gene match: 4. The CDR3 spells CASSFSGTSDNEQFF. The CDR3, as DNA: TGTGCCAGCAGCTTTTCCGGGACTAGCGACAATGAGCAGTTCTTC.

CDR3 bases: TGTGCCAGCAGTGACGGACAGCGCCAGTTGGAGACCCAGTACTTC. Amino acids: CASSDGQRQLETQYF. This rearrangement joins TRBV6-2 or TRBV6-3 to TRBJ2-5; tentative D call: TRBD1 (6 bases). The germline V and J ends were trimmed by 5 bases and 5 bases, with 18 bases remaining between them. Germline V CDR1 and CDR2: MNHEY, SVGEGT. The CDR3 is 15 amino acids.

V usage is TRBV19 and J usage is TRBJ2-7; 8 bases agree with TRBD1. The CDR3 sequence is 14 residues long. CDR1 and CDR2 from the germline V gene are LNHDA and SQIVND (reference sequence). Trimming cost V 4 bases and J 5 bases; bases outside gene matches: 7. The chain's CDR3 is CASSTRQGSDEQYF. The CDR3 coding sequence is TGTGCCAGTAGTACAAGACAGGGGTCTGACGAGCAGTACTTC.

This chain uses TRBV5-1 with TRBJ1-2; a possible D gene is TRBD1 (5 bases). The germline V gene has CDR1 SGHRS and CDR2 YFSETQ. The length of the CDR3 is 16 residues. V was clipped by 2 bases and J by 2 bases, with 16 bases between them. This CDR3 reads CASSLAPGLQNYGYTF. In nucleotides, the CDR3 is TGCGCCAGCAGCTTAGCACCGGGACTTCAAAACTATGGCTACACCTTC.

This clone was seen only once. CDR3 nucleotide sequence: TGTGCCAGCAGTACCCAGGGTAGTAGCACTGAAGCTTTCTTT. Amino acids: CASSTQGSSTEAFF. This rearrangement joins TRBV11-1 to TRBJ1-1, with D possibly being TRBD1 (5 bases). Germline CDR1 reads SGHAT; CDR2 reads FQDESV (reference sequence). The V end lost 6 bases, the J end lost 4 bases, and 15 bases lay between the germline ends. CDR3 length: 14 amino acids.

This sequence joins TRBV18 and TRBJ2-7; 8 nucleotides agree with TRBD1. Germline CDR1 KGHSH, CDR2 LQKENI. V lost 5 bases to trimming and J lost 1 base; unmatched junction nucleotides: 4. The CDR3 is 14 residues long. CDR3 sequence: CASSTGQASYEQYF. The CDR3 DNA sequence: TGTGCCAGCTCAACGGGACAGGCGTCCTACGAGCAGTACTTC.